This paragraph reports one TCR beta chain. The CDR3 is 12 amino acids. The germline V and J ends were trimmed by 10 bases and 5 bases, with 12 bases remaining between them. Germline lookup yields CDR1 LNHDA and CDR2 SQIVND (reference sequence). The sample belongs to a study of blood T cell repertoires in COVID-19. For the study at large: COVID-19 samples collected from the United States, Italy and Spain covered acute and convalescent phases. In each case, the material was cDNA or gDNA derived from T cells, B-cell-depleted T cells, or PBMCs.

Per the original data handling: Reference gene primers were amplified, and this amplification served to estimate nucleated cell counts. Here immunoSEQ multiplex PCR was the method, and the copy in TCRdb shows in-frame clones only, minus some. V, J and clone size are taken as reported in that table, and D and trimming were inferred from the DNA itself. The sample has 60,000 to 85,000 clones; 65% to 90% are singletons. The sequence was collected from an older man with acute or convalescent COVID-19. The J gene is TRBJ1-5, the V gene TRBV19; D gene unclear. Sequencing used peripheral blood. For the CDR3, the DNA is TGTGCCACCGGAGGACTTGATCAGCCCCAGCATTTT. Protein: CATGGLDQPQHF.